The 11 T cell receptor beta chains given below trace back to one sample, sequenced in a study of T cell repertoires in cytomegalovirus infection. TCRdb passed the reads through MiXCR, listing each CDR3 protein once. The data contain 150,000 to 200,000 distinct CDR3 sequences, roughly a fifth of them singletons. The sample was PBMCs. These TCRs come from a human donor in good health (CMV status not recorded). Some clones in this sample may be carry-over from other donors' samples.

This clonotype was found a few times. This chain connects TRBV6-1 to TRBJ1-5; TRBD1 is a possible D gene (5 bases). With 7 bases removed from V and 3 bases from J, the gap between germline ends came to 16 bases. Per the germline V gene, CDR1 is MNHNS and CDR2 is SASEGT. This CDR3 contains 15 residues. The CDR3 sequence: CASTRGRTPNQPQHF. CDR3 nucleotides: TGTGCCAGCACCCGGGGCAGAACCCCCAATCAGCCCCAGCATTTT.

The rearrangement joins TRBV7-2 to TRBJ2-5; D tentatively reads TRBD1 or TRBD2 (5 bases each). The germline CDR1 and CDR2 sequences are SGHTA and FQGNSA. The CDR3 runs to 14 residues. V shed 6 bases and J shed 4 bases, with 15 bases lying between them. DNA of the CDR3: TGTGCCAGCAGGGCAGGGAGAGTAGGAGAGACCCAGTACTTC. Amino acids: CASRAGRVGETQYF.

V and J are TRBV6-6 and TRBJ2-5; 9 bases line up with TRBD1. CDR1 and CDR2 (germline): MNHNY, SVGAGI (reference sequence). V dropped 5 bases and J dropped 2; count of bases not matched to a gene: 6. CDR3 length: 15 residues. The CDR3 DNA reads TGTGCCAGCAGTGCGAGACAGGGGGTACAAGAGACCCAGTACTTC. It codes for CASSARQGVQETQYF.

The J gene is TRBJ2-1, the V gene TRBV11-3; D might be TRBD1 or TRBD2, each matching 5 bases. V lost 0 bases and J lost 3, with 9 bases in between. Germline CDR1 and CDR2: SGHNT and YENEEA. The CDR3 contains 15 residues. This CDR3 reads CASSLDGAGYNEQFF. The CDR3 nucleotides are TGTGCCAGCAGCTTAGATGGGGCGGGCTACAATGAGCAGTTCTTC.

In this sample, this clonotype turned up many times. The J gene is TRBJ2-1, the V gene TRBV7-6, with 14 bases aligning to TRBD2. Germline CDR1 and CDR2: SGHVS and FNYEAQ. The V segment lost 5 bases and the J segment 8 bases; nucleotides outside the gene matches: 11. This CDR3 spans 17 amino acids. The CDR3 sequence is CASSKIKTSGGGHEQFF. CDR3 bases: TGTGCCAGCAGCAAAATCAAGACTAGCGGGGGGGGTCATGAGCAGTTCTTC.

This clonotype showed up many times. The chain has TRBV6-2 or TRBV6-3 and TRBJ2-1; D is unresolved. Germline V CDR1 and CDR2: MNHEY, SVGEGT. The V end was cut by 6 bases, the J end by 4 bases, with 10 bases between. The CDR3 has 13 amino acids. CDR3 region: CASRTRAYNEQFF. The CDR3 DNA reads TGTGCCAGCAGGACGCGAGCGTACAATGAGCAGTTCTTC.

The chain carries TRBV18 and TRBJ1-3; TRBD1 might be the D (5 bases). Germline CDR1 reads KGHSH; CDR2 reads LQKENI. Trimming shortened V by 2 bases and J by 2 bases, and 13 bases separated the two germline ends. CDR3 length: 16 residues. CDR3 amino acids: CASSPGLAQAGNTIYF. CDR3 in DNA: TGTGCCAGCTCACCAGGATTGGCACAGGCTGGAAACACCATATATTTT.

The CDR3 region is CASSSNQASGSTRFF. CDR3 DNA sequence: TGTGCCAGCAGCTCTAACCAGGCTAGCGGGAGTACGCGCTTCTTC. This chain connects TRBV7-9 to TRBJ2-1; 10 bases match TRBD2. The CDR3 contains 15 residues. From germline, CDR1 is SEHNR and CDR2 FQNEAQ (reference sequence). The ends lost 4 bases at V and 16 bases at J; junction bases unmatched: 16.

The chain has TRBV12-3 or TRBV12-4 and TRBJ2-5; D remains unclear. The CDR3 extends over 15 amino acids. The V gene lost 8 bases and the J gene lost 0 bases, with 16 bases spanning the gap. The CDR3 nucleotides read TGTGCCAGCCGAAAGGTCTTGGCAGACCAAGAGACCCAGTACTTC. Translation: CASRKVLADQETQYF.

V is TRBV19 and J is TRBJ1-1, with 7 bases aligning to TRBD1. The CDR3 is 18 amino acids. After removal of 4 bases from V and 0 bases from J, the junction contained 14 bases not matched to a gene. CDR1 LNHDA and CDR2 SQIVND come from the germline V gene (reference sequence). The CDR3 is CASSSLPGQLIMNTEAFF. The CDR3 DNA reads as TGTGCCAGTAGTAGCCTCCCGGGACAGCTAATAATGAACACTGAAGCTTTCTTT.

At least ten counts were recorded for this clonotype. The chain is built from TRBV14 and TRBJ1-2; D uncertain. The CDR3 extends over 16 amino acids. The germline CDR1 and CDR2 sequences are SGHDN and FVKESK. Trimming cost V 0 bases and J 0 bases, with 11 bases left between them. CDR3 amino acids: CASSQDSGKANYGYTF. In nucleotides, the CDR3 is TGTGCCAGCAGCCAAGATTCCGGGAAAGCTAACTATGGCTACACCTTC.